The clone carrying this TCR beta chain is a singleton in its sample. Its target is not known. The record originates from a study of T cell responses to AZD1222 COVID-19 vaccine. About the study: Some second doses came at about 4 weeks and others at about 12 weeks; these were pooled. Study findings and constraints: In a largely white British group with more females than males, clonal diversity was possibly underestimated. Spike as a whole was targeted by vaccine-associated CD4 TCRs, dominant at 160-218 and 743-854. Nearly half of unique spike-specific TCRs reportedly avoided B.1.351 and B.1.1.7 mutated regions.

Using immunoSEQ multiplex PCR, the repertoire was profiled, and TCRdb retains in-frame clones only, with some absent. Counted here are 75,000 to 100,000 clones, 70% to 90% occurring once; the ten biggest clones make up 1.6%. The source is an adult in good health. The sequences come from peripheral blood, collected on day 0 of AZD1222 vaccination.

CDR3 in DNA: TGCGCCAGCAGCTTGGAGGTGGGGTCTAATTCACCCCTCCACTTT. Protein product: CASSLEVGSNSPLHF. V and J are TRBV5-1 and TRBJ1-6; D gene unclear. Germline CDR1 SGHRS, CDR2 YFSETQ. This CDR3 contains 15 residues. Trimming cost V 0 bases and J 6 bases, with 10 bases left between them.